The T cell receptor beta chain under discussion was sequenced for a study of blood T cell repertoires in COVID-19. Study context: Samples of COVID-19 (acute and convalescent) were obtained from the United States, Italy and Spain. T cells, B-cell-depleted T cells, or PBMCs provided the cDNA or gDNA that served as material.

Authors' analysis steps: How many nucleated cells were present was estimated from reference gene primer amplification. Repertoires were generated with immunoSEQ multiplex PCR, while TCRdb's copy carries only in-frame clones and drops some. D and trimming were read from the DNA, whereas the V and J calls and clone size are those reported in that table. The sample holds roughly 160,000 clones; roughly 82% are singletons and the top ten take 9.5% to 11%. The study drew participants aged about 18 to 90 years from roughly 25 US areas. The CDR3 sequence is 13 residues long. Trimming took 3 bases from V and 4 from J, leaving 5 bases between them. The germline gives CDR1 SGDLS, CDR2 YYNGEE.

What was sequenced was PBMCs or T cells enriched from blood (not recorded which). The receptor was isolated from a man aged 45 to 65 who had recovered from COVID-19. The chain links TRBV9 to TRBJ1-6; D remains unclear. The CDR3 region has the DNA TGTGCCAGCAGCGAAGAGTATAATTCACCCCTCCACTTT. Protein: CASSEEYNSPLHF.